This TCR beta chain was sequenced during a study of blood T cell repertoires in COVID-19. Study-level information: Samples came from the United States, Italy and Spain, spanning acute and convalescent COVID-19.

Germline-derived CDR1 and CDR2 are SGHRS and YFSETQ. The CDR3 runs to 12 residues. V was shortened by 2 bases and J by 8 bases, with 8 bases between the two germline ends. Sequencing used immunoSEQ multiplex PCR; TCRdb keeps in-frame clones, though not all of them. In the table there are some 97,000 clones, 80% to 90% of which are singletons. The source is a woman in her fifties or sixties who had recovered from COVID-19. The gene calls are TRBV5-1 and TRBJ2-1; possible D gene TRBD1, 6 bases. Source material: PBMCs or T cells enriched from blood (not recorded which). CDR3 nucleotides: TGCGCCAGCAGCTTCCCAGGGGATGAGCAGTTCTTC. It codes for CASSFPGDEQFF.